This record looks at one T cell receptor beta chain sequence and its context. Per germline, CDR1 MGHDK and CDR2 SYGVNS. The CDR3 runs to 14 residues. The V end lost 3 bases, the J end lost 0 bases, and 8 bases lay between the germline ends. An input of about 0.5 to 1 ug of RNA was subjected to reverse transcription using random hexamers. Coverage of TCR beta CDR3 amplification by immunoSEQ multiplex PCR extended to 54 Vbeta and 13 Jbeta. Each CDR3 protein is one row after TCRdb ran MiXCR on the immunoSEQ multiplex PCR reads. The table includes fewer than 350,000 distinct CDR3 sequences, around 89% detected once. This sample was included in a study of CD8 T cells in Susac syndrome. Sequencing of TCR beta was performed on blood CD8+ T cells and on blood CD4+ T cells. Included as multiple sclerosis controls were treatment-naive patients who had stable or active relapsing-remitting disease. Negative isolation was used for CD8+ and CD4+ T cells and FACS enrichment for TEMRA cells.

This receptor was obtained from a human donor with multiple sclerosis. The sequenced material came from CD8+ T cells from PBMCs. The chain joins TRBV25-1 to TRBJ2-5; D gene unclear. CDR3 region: CASSESGHQETQYF. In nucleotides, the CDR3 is TGTGCCAGCAGTGAGAGTGGCCACCAAGAGACCCAGTACTTC.